The 13 T cell receptor beta chains given below trace back to one sample, sequenced in a study of identical twins. Each CDR3 protein is one row after TCRdb ran MiXCR on the 5' RACE reads. The top ten clones hold approximately 0.52% of a sample with about 530,000 distinct CDR3 sequences, around 24% of them seen once. These sequences were also reported in another study, on yellow fever vaccine responses in identical twins.

Sample: CD4+ T cells sorted from blood. The receptor set was obtained from a woman between 18 and 29 years old in good health.

This chain links TRBV20-1 with TRBJ1-4, with 9 nucleotides matching TRBD1. In germline, CDR1 is DFQATT, CDR2 SNEGSKA (reference sequence). V trimming: 2 bases; J trimming: 7 bases; junction bases outside the gene matches: 5. CDR3 size: 14 residues. CDR3 DNA sequence: TGCAGTGCTAGAACAGGGGGCGCGGGTGAAAAACTGTTTTTT. The encoded protein is CSARTGGAGEKLFF.

This clonotype was found a few times. The chain carries TRBV4-2 and TRBJ2-2; 10 nucleotides align to TRBD2. The CDR3 length is 21 residues. Looked up from germline, CDR1 is LGHNA and CDR2 is YNFKEQ. V dropped 0 bases and J dropped 5; count of bases not matched to a gene: 18. The CDR3 sequence is CASSQDRLAGVRRTITGELFF. The CDR3 coding sequence is TGTGCCAGCAGCCAAGATCGGCTAGCGGGAGTTCGGCGAACGATAACCGGGGAGCTGTTTTTT.

This rearrangement joins TRBV11-1 to TRBJ1-1; unclear D gene. The CDR3 contains 18 residues. With 2 bases removed from V and 0 bases from J, the gap between germline ends came to 19 bases. Germline V gene data show CDR1 as SGHAT and CDR2 as FQDESV (reference sequence). CDR3 region: CASSLSWGIPIMNTEAFF. The CDR3 bases are TGTGCCAGCAGCTTAAGCTGGGGTATTCCTATAATGAACACTGAAGCTTTCTTT.

The rearrangement links TRBV12-3 or TRBV12-4 to TRBJ2-7, with D perhaps matching TRBD2 (5 bases). This CDR3 has 11 residues. V shed 8 bases and J shed 10 bases, with 15 bases lying between them. The CDR3 here is CASATSKEQYF. CDR3 DNA: TGTGCCAGCGCTACTAGTAAGGAACAGTACTTC.

This rearrangement joins TRBV14 to TRBJ2-7, with D perhaps TRBD2 (5 bases). Germline CDR1 reads SGHDN; CDR2 reads FVKESK. The CDR3 is 16 amino acids. Between the trimmed V and J ends, which lost 4 bases and 3 bases, there was a span of 19 bases. CDR3 sequence reads: CASSRGPSGTLYEQYF. The CDR3 DNA follows: TGTGCCAGCAGCCGAGGACCAAGCGGAACACTCTACGAGCAGTACTTC.

In this sample, this clonotype turned up a few times. The rearrangement joins TRBV28 to TRBJ2-1; 14 bases fit TRBD2. The germline CDR1 and CDR2 sequences are MDHEN and SYDVKM. The ends lost 6 bases at V and 0 bases at J; junction bases unmatched: 13. CDR3 length: 20 amino acids. This chain's CDR3 is CASSSARLAGGPGSYNEQFF. The CDR3 bases are TGTGCCAGCAGCTCCGCACGACTAGCGGGGGGGCCCGGCTCCTACAATGAGCAGTTCTTC.

The chain employs TRBV7-2 and TRBJ2-1; 7 bases fit TRBD2. CDR1 and CDR2 from the germline V gene are SGHTA and FQGNSA. Losses at the gene ends were 2 bases for V and 8 bases for J; bases not matched to a gene: 3. CDR3 length equals 13 residues. The CDR3: CASSLTSVDEQFF. Written as DNA, the CDR3 is TGTGCCAGCAGCTTAACTAGCGTCGATGAGCAGTTCTTC.

In this sample, this clonotype turned up a few times. J is TRBJ2-7 and V is TRBV11-2; 7 positions match TRBD2. Germline CDR1 is SGHAT and CDR2 is FQNNGV. The CDR3 totals 17 residues. Trimming cost V 4 bases and J 0 bases; bases outside gene matches: 12. CDR3 amino acids: CASSSTRGGDASYEQYV. In nucleotides, the CDR3 is TGTGCCAGCAGCTCGACCCGGGGAGGGGATGCCTCCTACGAGCAGTACGTC.

This clonotype occurred a few times. The chain links TRBV6-1 to TRBJ2-4, with D possibly matching TRBD2 (5 bases). V was pared by 3 bases and J by 0 bases, with 9 bases between. CDR3 length: 15 residues. Germline V lookup: CDR1 MNHNS, CDR2 SASEGT. DNA for the CDR3: TGTGCCAGCAGTGAGGAGGATGGAGCCAAAAACATTCAGTACTTC. Its translation: CASSEEDGAKNIQYF.

The chain recombines TRBV20-1 with TRBJ2-1; D may be TRBD2 (6 bases). The CDR3 has 14 amino acids. Germline V gene data show CDR1 as DFQATT and CDR2 as SNEGSKA (reference sequence). Trimming took off 1 base at V and 3 bases at J, with 10 bases between the two ends. The CDR3 region is CSARVGGNYNEQFF. The CDR3, as DNA: TGCAGTGCTAGAGTTGGGGGGAACTACAATGAGCAGTTCTTC.

The V and J genes are TRBV29-1 and TRBJ2-2, with D perhaps matching TRBD1 (6 bases). In germline, CDR1 is SQVTM, CDR2 ANQGSEA. V was cut by 6 bases and J by 3 bases, with 14 bases left in between. The CDR3 totals 14 residues. The CDR3 DNA reads TGCAGCGTGTGGGGGCCCTTGGACACCGGGGAGCTGTTTTTT. It codes for CSVWGPLDTGELFF.

This clonotype came up a few times. The chain has TRBV12-3 or TRBV12-4 and TRBJ2-7; TRBD2 matches at 7 bases. CDR3 size: 14 residues. V shed 2 bases, J shed 6 bases, and the junction held 7 bases outside the gene matches. CDR3 amino acids: CASSLNTGGPEQYF. The CDR3 nucleotides are TGTGCCAGCAGTTTAAACACGGGAGGTCCCGAGCAGTACTTC.

This clonotype was counted a few times. The chain is built from TRBV6-1 and TRBJ2-2; 10 positions agree with TRBD1. CDR1 and CDR2 from the germline V gene are MNHNS and SASEGT. The CDR3 totals 14 residues. V lost 6 bases to trimming and J lost 5 bases; unmatched junction nucleotides: 3. The CDR3 DNA sequence: TGTGCCAGCAGGTCGGGACAGGGGACCGGGGAGCTGTTTTTT. The encoded protein is CASRSGQGTGELFF.